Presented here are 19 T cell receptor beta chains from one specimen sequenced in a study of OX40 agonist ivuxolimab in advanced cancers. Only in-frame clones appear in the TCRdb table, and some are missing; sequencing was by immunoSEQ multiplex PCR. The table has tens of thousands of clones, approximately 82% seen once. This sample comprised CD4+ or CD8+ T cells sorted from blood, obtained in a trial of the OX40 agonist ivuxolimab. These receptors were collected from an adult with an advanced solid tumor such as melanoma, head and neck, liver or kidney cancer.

The CDR3 DNA reads TGTGCCAGCTCACCTGCCGGCGAGACTGGAAACACCATATATTTT. Protein product: CASSPAGETGNTIYF. V usage is TRBV18 and J usage is TRBJ1-3; no clear D gene. The CDR3 is 15 residues long. V was cut by 3 bases and J by 2 bases, with 11 bases left in between. The germline gives CDR1 KGHSH, CDR2 LQKENI. Together with reference TRBV18 and TRBJ1-3, the CDR3 gives the full variable domain: NAGVMQNPRHLVRRRGQEARLRCSPMKGHSHVYWYRQLPEEGLKFMVYLQKENIIDESGMPKERFSAEFPKEGPSILRIQQVVRGDSAAYFCASSPAGETGNTIYFGEGSWLTVV.

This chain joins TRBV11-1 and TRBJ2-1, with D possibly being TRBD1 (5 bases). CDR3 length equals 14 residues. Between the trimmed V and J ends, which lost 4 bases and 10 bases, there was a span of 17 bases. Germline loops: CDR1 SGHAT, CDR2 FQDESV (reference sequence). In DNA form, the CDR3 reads TGTGCCAGCAGCTCCCTACTTGGGGCCGGAGAGCAGTTCTTC. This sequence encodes CASSSLLGAGEQFF.

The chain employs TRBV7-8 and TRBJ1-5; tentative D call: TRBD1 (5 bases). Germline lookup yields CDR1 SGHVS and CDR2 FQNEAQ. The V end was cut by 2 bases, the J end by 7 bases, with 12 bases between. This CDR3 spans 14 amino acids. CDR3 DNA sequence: TGTGCCAGCAGCTTACGACAGATCGACCAGCCCCAGCATTTT. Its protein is CASSLRQIDQPQHF.

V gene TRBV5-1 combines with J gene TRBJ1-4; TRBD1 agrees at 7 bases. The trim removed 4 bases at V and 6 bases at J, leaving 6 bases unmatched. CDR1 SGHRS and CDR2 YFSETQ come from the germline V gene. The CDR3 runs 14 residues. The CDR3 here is CASSGGGGYEKLFF. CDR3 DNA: TGCGCCAGCAGCGGTGGAGGGGGCTATGAAAAACTGTTTTTT.

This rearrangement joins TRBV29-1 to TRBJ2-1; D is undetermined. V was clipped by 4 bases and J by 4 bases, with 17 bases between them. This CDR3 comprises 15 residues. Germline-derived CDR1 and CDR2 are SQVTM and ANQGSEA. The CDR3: CSVAPAVAAYNEQFF. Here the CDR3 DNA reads TGCAGCGTTGCCCCAGCCGTCGCAGCTTACAATGAGCAGTTCTTC.

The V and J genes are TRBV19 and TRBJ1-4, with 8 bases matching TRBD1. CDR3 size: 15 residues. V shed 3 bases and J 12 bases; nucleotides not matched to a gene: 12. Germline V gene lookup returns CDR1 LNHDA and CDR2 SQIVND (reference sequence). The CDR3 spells CASSISDRAAGELFF. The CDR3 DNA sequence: TGTGCCAGTAGTATCTCGGACAGGGCGGCGGGGGAACTGTTTTTT. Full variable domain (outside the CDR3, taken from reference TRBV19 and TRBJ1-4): DGGITQSPKYLFRKEGQNVTLSCEQNLNHDAMYWYRQDPGQGLRLIYYSQIVNDFQKGDIAEGYSVSREKKESFPLTVTSAQKNPTAFYLCASSISDRAAGELFFGSGTQLSVL.

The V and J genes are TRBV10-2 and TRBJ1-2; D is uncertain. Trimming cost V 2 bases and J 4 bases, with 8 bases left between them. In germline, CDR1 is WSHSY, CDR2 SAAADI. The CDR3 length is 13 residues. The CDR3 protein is CASSEEGSYGYTF. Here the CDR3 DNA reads TGCGCCAGCAGTGAGGAAGGGTCCTATGGCTACACCTTC.

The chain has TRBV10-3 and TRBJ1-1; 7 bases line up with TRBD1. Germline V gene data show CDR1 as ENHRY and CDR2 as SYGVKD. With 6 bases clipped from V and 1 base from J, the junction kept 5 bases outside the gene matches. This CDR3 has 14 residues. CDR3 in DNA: TGTGCCATCAGGAAACAGGGGTCGAACACTGAAGCTTTCTTT. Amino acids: CAIRKQGSNTEAFF.

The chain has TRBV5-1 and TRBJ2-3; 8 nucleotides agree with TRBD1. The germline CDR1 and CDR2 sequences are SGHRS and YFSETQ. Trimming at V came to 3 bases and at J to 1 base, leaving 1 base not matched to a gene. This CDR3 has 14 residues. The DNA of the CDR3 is TGCGCCAGCAGCTCGGGACAGGGCACAGATACGCAGTATTTT. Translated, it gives CASSSGQGTDTQYF. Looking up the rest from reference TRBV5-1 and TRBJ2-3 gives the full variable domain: KAGVTQTPRYLIKTRGQQVTLSCSPISGHRSVSWYQQTPGQGLQFLFEYFSETQRNKGNFPGRFSGRQFSNSRSEMNVSTLELGDSALYLCASSSGQGTDTQYFGPGTRLTVL.

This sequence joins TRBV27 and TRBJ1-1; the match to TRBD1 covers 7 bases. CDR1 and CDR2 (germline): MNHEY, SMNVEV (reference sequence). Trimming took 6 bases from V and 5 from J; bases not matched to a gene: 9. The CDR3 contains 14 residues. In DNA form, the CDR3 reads TGTGCCAGCAGGGCACGACAGGGCGGGACTGAAGCTTTCTTT. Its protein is CASRARQGGTEAFF.

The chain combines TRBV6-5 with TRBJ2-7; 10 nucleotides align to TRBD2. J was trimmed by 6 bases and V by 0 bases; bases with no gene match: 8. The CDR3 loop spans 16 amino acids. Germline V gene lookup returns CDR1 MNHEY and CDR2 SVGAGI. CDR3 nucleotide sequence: TGTGCCAGCAGTTACTCTTCCCTAGCGGGAGCCTCCGAGCAGTACTTC. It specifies CASSYSSLAGASEQYF.

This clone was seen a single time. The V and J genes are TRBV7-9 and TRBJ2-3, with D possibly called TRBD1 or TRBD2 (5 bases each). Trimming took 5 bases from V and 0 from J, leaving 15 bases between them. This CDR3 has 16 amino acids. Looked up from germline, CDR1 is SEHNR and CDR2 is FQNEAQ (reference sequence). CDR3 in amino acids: CASSPRLGESTDTQYF. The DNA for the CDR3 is TGTGCCAGCAGCCCTCGGTTAGGGGAGAGCACAGATACGCAGTATTTT. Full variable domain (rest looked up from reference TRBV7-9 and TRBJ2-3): DTGVSQNPRHKITKRGQNVTFRCDPISEHNRLYWYRQTLGQGPEFLTYFQNEAQLEKSRLLSDRFSAERPKGSFSTLEIQRTEQGDSAMYLCASSPRLGESTDTQYFGPGTRLTVL.

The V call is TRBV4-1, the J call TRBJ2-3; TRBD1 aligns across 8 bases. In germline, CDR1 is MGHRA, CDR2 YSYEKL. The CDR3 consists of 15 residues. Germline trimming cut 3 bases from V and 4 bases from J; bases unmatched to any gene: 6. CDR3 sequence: CASSHLDRDADTQYF. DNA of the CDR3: TGCGCCAGCAGCCACCTGGACAGGGATGCAGATACGCAGTATTTT.

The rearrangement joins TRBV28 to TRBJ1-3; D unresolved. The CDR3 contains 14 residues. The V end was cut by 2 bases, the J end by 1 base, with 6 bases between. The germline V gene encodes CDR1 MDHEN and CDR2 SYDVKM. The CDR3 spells CASSLTGSGNTIYF. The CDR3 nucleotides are TGTGCCAGCAGTTTAACGGGTTCTGGAAACACCATATATTTT.

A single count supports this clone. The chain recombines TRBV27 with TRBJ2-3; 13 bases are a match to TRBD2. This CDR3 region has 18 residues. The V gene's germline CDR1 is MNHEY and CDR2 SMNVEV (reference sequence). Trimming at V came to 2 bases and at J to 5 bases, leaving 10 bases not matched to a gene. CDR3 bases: TGTGCCAGCAGTTTACGGCCCCCCGGGACTAGCGGGAAAGATACGCAGTATTTT. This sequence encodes CASSLRPPGTSGKDTQYF.

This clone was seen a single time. The CDR3 region has the DNA TGCGCCAGCAGCCAGCGCGTAGCGGGGGGCACAGATACGCAGTATTTT. Translated, it gives CASSQRVAGGTDTQYF. The J gene is TRBJ2-3, the V gene TRBV4-1; 9 bases agree with TRBD2. Germline V CDR1 and CDR2: MGHRA, YSYEKL. V trimming: 3 bases; J trimming: 1 base; junction bases outside the gene matches: 5. The CDR3 consists of 16 residues.

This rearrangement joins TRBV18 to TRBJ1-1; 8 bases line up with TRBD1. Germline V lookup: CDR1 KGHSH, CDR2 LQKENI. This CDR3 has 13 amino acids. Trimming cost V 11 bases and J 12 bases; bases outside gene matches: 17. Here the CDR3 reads CASSTGQGGRTFF. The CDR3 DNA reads TGTGCCTCCTCAACTGGACAGGGAGGGAGAACTTTCTTT.

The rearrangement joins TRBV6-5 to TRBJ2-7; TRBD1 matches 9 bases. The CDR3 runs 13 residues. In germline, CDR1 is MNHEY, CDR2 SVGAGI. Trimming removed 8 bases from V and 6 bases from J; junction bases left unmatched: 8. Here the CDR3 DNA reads TGTGCCAGCCACAGGGGGCCATTTAGCGAGCAGTACTTC. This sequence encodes CASHRGPFSEQYF.

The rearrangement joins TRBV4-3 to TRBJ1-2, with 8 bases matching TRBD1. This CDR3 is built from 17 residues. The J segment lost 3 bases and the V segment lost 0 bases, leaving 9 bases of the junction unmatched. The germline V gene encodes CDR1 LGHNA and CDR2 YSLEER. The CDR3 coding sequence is TGCGCCAGCAGCCAAGAGTTCAGCGGACAGGGCGACTATGGCTACACCTTC. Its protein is CASSQEFSGQGDYGYTF.